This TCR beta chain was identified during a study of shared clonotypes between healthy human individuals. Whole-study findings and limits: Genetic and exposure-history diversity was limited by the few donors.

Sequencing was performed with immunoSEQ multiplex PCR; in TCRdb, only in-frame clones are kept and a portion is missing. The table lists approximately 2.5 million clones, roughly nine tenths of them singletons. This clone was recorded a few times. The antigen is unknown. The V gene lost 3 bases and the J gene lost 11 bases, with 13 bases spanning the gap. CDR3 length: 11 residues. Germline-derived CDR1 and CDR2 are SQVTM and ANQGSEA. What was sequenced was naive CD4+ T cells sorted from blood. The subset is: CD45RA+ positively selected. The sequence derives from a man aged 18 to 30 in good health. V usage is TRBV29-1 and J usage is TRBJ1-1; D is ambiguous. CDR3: CSVDELGRAFF. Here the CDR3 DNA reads TGCAGCGTTGATGAGCTCGGGCGGGCTTTCTTT.